The clone carrying this T cell receptor beta chain was observed many times. Its cognate antigen is unknown. Patients underwent thyroid surgery, and none had received any treatment before it. The V gene lost 5 bases and the J gene lost 2 bases, with 16 bases spanning the gap. This CDR3 has 15 residues. CDR1 SGHRS and CDR2 YFSETQ come from the germline V gene. The source of the sample is a study of metastatic and nonmetastatic thyroid tumors. Study-wide context: Peripheral blood and tumor or nodule samples from malignant and benign thyroid patients were compared.

As processed by the authors: Using the CDR3 differences seen across clinicopathological groups, the authors built a distant-metastasis classifier for papillary thyroid cancer, which was meant to discriminate distant-metastatic patients. TCRdb re-called the PCR reads through MiXCR. The V and J calls reflect TCRdb's pipeline rather than the authors' work. In the table there are fewer than 30,000 clones, about a sixth of which are singletons. Study-wide findings and caveats: The reported finding was significantly higher TCR beta diversity in malignant thyroid tumors relative to benign nodules, in blood and tumor.

The chain employs TRBV5-1 and TRBJ1-2; D might be TRBD1 (6 bases). Sequencing was carried out using blood. The receptor was derived from a female donor with papillary thyroid cancer or a benign thyroid nodule (not recorded which). Some clones in this sample may be carry-over from other donors' samples. CDR3 in amino acids: CASSMTGLPNYGYTF. In DNA form, the CDR3 reads TGCGCCAGCAGTATGACAGGTCTTCCCAACTATGGCTACACCTTC. Supplemented by reference TRBV5-1 and TRBJ1-2, the full variable domain reads KAGVTQTPRYLIKTRGQQVTLSCSPISGHRSVSWYQQTPGQGLQFLFEYFSETQRNKGNFPGRFSGRQFSNSRSEMNVSTLELGDSALYLCASSMTGLPNYGYTFGSGTRLTVV.